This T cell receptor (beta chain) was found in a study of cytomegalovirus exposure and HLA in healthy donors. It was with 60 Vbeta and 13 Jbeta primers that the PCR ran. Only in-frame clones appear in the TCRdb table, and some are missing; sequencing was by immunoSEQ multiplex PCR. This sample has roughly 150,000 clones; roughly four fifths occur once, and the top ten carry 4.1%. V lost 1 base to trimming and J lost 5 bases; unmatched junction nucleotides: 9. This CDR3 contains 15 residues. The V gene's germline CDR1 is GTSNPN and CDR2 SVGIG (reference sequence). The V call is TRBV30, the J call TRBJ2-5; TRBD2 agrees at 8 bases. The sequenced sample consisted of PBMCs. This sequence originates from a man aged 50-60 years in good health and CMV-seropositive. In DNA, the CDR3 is TGTGCCTGGAGTGCCCCACCGGGGGGGTCCGAGACCCAGTACTTC. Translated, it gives CAWSAPPGGSETQYF.